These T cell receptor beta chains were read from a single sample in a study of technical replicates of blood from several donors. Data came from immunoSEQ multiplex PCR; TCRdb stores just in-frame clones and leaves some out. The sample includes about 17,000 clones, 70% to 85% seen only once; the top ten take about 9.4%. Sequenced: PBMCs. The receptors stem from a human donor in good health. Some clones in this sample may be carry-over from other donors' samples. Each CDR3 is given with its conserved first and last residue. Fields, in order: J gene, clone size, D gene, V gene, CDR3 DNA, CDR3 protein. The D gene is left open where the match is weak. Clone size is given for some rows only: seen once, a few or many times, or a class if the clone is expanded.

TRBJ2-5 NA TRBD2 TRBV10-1 TGCGCCAGCAGTGAACCGACGGTAGCGGGACAATACCAAGAGACCCAGTACTTC CASSEPTVAGQYQETQYF
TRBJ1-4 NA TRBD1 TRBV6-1 TGTGCCAGCATTAACAGGGGGCGCGAAGAAAAACTGTTTTTT CASINRGREEKLFF
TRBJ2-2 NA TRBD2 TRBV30 TGTGCCTGGATAGCGGGAGAGATCACCGGGGAGCTGTTTTTT CAWIAGEITGELFF
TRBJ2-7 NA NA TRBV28 TGTGCCAGCAGTTTAATTTCTTGGTTGGGCAGAACGTACGAGCAGTACTTC CASSLISWLGRTYEQYF
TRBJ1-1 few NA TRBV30 TGTGCCTGGATCGGTGGCGGGACTGAAGCTTTCTTT CAWIGGGTEAFF
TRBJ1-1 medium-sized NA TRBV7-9 TGTGCCAGCAGCTTAGGACTTCCCCCTCGAAGGGGCCGGAGCACTGAAGCTTTCTTT CASSLGLPPRRGRSTEAFF
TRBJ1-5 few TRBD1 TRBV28 TGTGCCAGCAGGGCCCTGGACAGGCTAAATCAGCCCCAGCATTTT CASRALDRLNQPQHF
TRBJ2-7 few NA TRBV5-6 TGTGCCAGCAGCTTTTCATTCGTCGGCAGGGTGGACGAGCAGTACTTC CASSFSFVGRVDEQYF
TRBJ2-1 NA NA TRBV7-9 TGTGCCAGCAGCTTAGGCCGGGAGCGGCTTAGCTCCTACAATGAGCAGTTCTTC CASSLGRERLSSYNEQFF
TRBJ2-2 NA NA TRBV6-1 TGTGCCAGCAGCCGCCTAGACAGCTACACCGGGGAGCTGTTTTTT CASSRLDSYTGELFF
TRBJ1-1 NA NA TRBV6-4 TGTGCCAGCAGTGACCCATATGGCAGGCTAATGAACACTGAAGCTTTCTTT CASSDPYGRLMNTEAFF
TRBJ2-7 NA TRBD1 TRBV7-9 TGTGCCAGCAGCTTAGGGACAGGTTATGACGAGCAGTACTTC CASSLGTGYDEQYF
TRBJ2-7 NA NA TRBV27 TGTGCCAGCAAGCCGGGACATATATACGAGCAGTACTTC CASKPGHIYEQYF
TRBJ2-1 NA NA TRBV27 TGTGCCAGCAGTCGCCATAGCGGAACCAATGAGCAGTTCTTC CASSRHSGTNEQFF
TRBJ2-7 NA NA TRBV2 TGTGCCAGCATTAAAATGGAGGGCCAGAGCCGGTACGAGCAGTACTTC CASIKMEGQSRYEQYF
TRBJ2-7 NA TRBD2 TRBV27 TGTGCCAGCAGTTTATCTATCGCGGCTAGCGGGAGGGTGTGGGAGCAGTACTTC CASSLSIAASGRVWEQYF
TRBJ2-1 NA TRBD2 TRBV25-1 TGTGCCAGCCGGACTAGCGGGAATGAGCAGTTCTTC CASRTSGNEQFF
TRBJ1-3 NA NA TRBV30 TGTGCCTGGAGTTCCGATAGCTCTGGAAACACCATATATTTT CAWSSDSSGNTIYF
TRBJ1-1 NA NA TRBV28 TGTGCCAGCAGTTCGCGGGGGAACACTGAAGCTTTCTTT CASSSRGNTEAFF
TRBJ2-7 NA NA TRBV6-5 TGTGCCAGCAGTTTGGGTTTGGGAGTGGGATCCTACGAGCAGTACTTC CASSLGLGVGSYEQYF
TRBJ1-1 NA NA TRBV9 TGTGCCAGCAGCGTAGAGGCGGTGAACACTGAAGCTTTCTTT CASSVEAVNTEAFF
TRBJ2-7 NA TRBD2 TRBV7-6 TGTGCCAGCAGCTTAGGGTTGGGTAGCGGGAGTGGCGAGCAGTACTTC CASSLGLGSGSGEQYF
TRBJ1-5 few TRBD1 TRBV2 TGTGCCAGCAGTGGAGGGACAGTTAATCAGCCCCAGCATTTT CASSGGTVNQPQHF
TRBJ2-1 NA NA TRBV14 TGTGCCAGCAGTATGCAGACCGGGACTCCTAATGAGCAGTTCTTC CASSMQTGTPNEQFF
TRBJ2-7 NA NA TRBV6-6 TGTGCCAGCAGTCCCAGGGACTACGAGCAGTACTTC CASSPRDYEQYF
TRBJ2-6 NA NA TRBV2 TGTGCCAGCTTTGAGTCTGGGGCCAACGTCCTGACTTTC CASFESGANVLTF
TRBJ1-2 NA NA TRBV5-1 TGCGCCAGCAGCCCAGGGCCAGGGGATTACGATGGCTACACCTTC CASSPGPGDYDGYTF
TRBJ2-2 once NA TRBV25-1 TGTGCCAGCAGTGACCGGAAGGGGGTGATCACCGGGGAGCTGTTTTTT CASSDRKGVITGELFF
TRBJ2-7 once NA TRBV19 TGTGCCACCCAAACAGGAGACGTAGGATCCTACGAGCAGTACTTC CATQTGDVGSYEQYF
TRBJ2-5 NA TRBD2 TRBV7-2 TGTGCCAGCAGCCTCAGGCTAGCGGGCCAGGAGACCCAGTACTTC CASSLRLAGQETQYF
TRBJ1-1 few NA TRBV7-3 TGTGCCAGCAGCTCCTCCGGCGGAGGGCGGCACACTGAAGCTTTCTTT CASSSSGGGRHTEAFF
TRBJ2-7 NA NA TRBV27 TGTGCCAGCAGTCTTATTGGGGAGGAGCAGTACTTC CASSLIGEEQYF
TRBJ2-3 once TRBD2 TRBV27 TGTGCCAGCAGTCCCTATCTAGCGGGAGTCACAGATACGCAGTATTTT CASSPYLAGVTDTQYF
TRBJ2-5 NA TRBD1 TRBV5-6 TGTGCCAGCAGCCCGGGACAGGTGTGGGAGACCCAGTACTTC CASSPGQVWETQYF